This T cell receptor beta chain emerged from a study of T-cell memory formation after mild COVID-19. CDR1 and CDR2 from the germline V gene are SGHVS and FNYEAQ. CDR3 length equals 8 residues. Points from the study as a whole: Largely, contracting CD4+ clones fell within CM and EM, and contracting CD8+ clones within EMRA. Clones that contracted from day 15 to 85 were balanced CD4/CD8, while later expanders leaned CD4+.

Each CDR3 protein gets one entry after TCRdb re-called the 5' RACE reads with MiXCR. The sample shows hundreds of thousands of distinct CDR3 sequences, 15% to 20% of them seen only once. Only a few counts were recorded for this clonotype. Its antigen remains unknown. The sequencing input was PBMCs or a T cell subset sorted from them (not recorded which). This sequence joins TRBV7-6 and TRBJ2-7; no reliable D call. The receptor was derived from a man aged 18-30 years who had mild COVID-19 (a few samples of this study predate the infection). Cell type and time point are not known. The CDR3: CGGYEQYF. In DNA form, the CDR3 reads TGTGGAGGATACGAGCAGTACTTC.